This T cell receptor (beta chain) appears in the sequencing data of a study of blood T cell repertoires in COVID-19. Study-level background: Sources were T cells, B-cell-depleted T cells, or PBMCs; the material itself was cDNA or gDNA.

This CDR3 spans 11 amino acids. Germline loops: CDR1 SEHNR, CDR2 FQNEAQ (reference sequence). Trimming removed 0 bases at V and 15 bases at J, with 9 bases between. Seattle cases were enrolled at active infection and followed longitudinally. Authors' analysis steps: Estimated nucleated cell counts came from reference gene primer amplification. TCRdb's copy holds only in-frame clones and misses some; the assay was immunoSEQ multiplex PCR. V, J and clone size reflect that table, while D and trimming were determined from the DNA. The table has about 270,000 clones, approximately 84% seen once. The origin of this receptor is a human donor with COVID-19, enrolled during active disease. The donor label of this sample is uncertain. The sequenced sample consisted of peripheral blood. V usage is TRBV7-9 and J usage is TRBJ2-1; D unresolved. CDR3 amino acids: CASSLAVSVFF. CDR3 DNA: TGTGCCAGCAGCTTAGCAGTCTCGGTGTTCTTC.